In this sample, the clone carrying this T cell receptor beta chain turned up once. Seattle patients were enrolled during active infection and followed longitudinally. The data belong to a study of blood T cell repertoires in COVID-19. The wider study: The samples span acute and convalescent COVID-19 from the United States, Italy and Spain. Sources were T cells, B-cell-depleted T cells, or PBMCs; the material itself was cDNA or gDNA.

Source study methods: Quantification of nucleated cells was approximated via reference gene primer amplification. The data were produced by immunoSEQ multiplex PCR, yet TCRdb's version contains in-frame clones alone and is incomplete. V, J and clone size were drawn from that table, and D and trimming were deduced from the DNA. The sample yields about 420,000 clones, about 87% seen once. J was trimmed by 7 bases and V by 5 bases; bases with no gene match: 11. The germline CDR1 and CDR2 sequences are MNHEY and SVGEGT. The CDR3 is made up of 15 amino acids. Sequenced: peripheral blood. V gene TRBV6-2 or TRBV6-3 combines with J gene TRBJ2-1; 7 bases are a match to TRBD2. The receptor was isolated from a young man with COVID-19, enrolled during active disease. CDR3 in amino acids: CASSTPGTTPNEQFF. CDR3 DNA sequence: TGTGCCAGCAGTACCCCCGGGACTACCCCTAATGAGCAGTTCTTC.